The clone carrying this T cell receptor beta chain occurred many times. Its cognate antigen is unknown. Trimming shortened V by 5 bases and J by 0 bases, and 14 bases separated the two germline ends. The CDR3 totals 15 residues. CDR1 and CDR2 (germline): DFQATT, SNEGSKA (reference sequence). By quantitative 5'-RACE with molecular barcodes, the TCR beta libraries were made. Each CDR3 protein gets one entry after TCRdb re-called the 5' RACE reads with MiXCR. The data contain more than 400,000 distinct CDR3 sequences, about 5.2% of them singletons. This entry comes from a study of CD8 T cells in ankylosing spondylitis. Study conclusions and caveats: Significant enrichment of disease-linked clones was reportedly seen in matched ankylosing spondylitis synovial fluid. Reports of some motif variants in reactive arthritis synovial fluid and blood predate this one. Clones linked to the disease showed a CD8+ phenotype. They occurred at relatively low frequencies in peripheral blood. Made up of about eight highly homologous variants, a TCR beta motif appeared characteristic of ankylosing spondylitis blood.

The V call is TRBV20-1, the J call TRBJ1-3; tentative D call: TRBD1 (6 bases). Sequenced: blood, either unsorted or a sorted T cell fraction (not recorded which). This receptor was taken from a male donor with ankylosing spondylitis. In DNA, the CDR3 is TGCAGTGCTTTTATATTGACAGGCTCTGGAAACACCATATATTTT. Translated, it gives CSAFILTGSGNTIYF.